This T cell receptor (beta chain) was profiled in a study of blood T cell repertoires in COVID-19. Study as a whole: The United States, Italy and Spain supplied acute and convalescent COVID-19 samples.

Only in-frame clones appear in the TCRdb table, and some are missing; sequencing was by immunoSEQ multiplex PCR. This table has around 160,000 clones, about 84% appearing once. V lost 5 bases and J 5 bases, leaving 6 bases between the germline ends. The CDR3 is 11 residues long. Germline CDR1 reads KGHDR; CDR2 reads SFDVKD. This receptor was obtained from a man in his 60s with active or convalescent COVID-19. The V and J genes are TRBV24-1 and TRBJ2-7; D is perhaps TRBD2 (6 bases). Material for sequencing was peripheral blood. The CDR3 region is CATSAGDEQYF. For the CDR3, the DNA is TGTGCCACCAGTGCGGGGGACGAGCAGTACTTC.